The 23 T cell receptor beta chains below come from one sample, sequenced in a study of blood T cell repertoires in COVID-19. Using immunoSEQ multiplex PCR, the repertoire was profiled, and TCRdb retains in-frame clones only, with some absent. The data show fewer than 500,000 clones, roughly 77% seen once. Material for sequencing was peripheral blood. Every receptor here comes from a human donor with acute or convalescent COVID-19. The donor label of this sample is uncertain.

This clone was seen a few times. The chain links TRBV30 to TRBJ2-5; D is uncertain. Between the trimmed V and J ends, which lost 5 bases and 0 bases, there was a span of 10 bases. This CDR3 is 13 amino acids long. The germline gives CDR1 GTSNPN, CDR2 SVGIG (reference sequence). This CDR3 is CAWCRRNQETQYF. The CDR3 bases are TGTGCCTGGTGTAGGCGGAACCAAGAGACCCAGTACTTC.

The chain combines TRBV27 with TRBJ1-2, with 9 positions matching TRBD1. Germline V lookup: CDR1 MNHEY, CDR2 SMNVEV (reference sequence). The junction had 10 bases not matched to a gene; V was cut back by 5 bases and J by 9 bases. The CDR3 consists of 14 residues. The CDR3 region has the DNA TGTGCCAGCAGTGCGGGGACAGGGCAGACTAGCTACACCTTC. Amino acid sequence: CASSAGTGQTSYTF.

This clone has only a few counts. The J gene is TRBJ1-2, the V gene TRBV5-1, with 9 bases that match TRBD1. The trim removed 0 bases at V and 2 bases at J, leaving 5 bases unmatched. From germline, CDR1 is SGHRS and CDR2 YFSETQ. The CDR3 length is 16 residues. Here the CDR3 reads CASSLEVGQGNYGYTF. The CDR3 DNA sequence: TGCGCCAGCAGCTTGGAAGTAGGACAGGGGAACTATGGCTACACCTTC. Full variable domain (outside the CDR3, taken from reference TRBV5-1 and TRBJ1-2): KAGVTQTPRYLIKTRGQQVTLSCSPISGHRSVSWYQQTPGQGLQFLFEYFSETQRNKGNFPGRFSGRQFSNSRSEMNVSTLELGDSALYLCASSLEVGQGNYGYTFGSGTRLTVV.

This sequence joins TRBV6-5 and TRBJ1-1; possibly TRBD1 for D (5 bases). Germline CDR1 is MNHEY and CDR2 is SVGAGI. CDR3 size: 13 residues. The V gene lost 7 bases and the J gene lost 5 bases, with 14 bases spanning the gap. The CDR3 region is CASIARGGTEAFF. For the CDR3, the DNA is TGTGCCAGCATCGCCCGCGGGGGGACTGAAGCTTTCTTT.

CDR3 sequence: CASSRWGQGDTQYF. The CDR3 nucleotides read TGTGCCAGCAGCCGCTGGGGGCAGGGAGATACGCAGTATTTT. This chain connects TRBV14 to TRBJ2-3; the D gene is possibly TRBD1 (6 bases). Germline lookup yields CDR1 SGHDN and CDR2 FVKESK. The CDR3 has 14 amino acids. The germline V and J ends were trimmed by 4 bases and 5 bases, with 13 bases remaining between them.

This clone was detected once. The chain employs TRBV5-6 and TRBJ1-5; D gene unclear. The CDR3 has 12 residues. The V gene's germline CDR1 is SGHDT and CDR2 YYEEEE. V was shortened by 4 bases and J by 0 bases, with 2 bases between the two germline ends. In DNA, the CDR3 is TGTGCCAGCAGCCTTAGCAATCAGCCCCAGCATTTT. Translated: CASSLSNQPQHF.

This rearrangement joins TRBV7-9 to TRBJ1-1; D is unresolved. From germline, CDR1 is SEHNR and CDR2 FQNEAQ (reference sequence). CDR3 length: 13 residues. V lost 0 bases to trimming and J lost 4 bases, with 6 bases between them. CDR3 DNA: TGTGCCAGCAGCTTAGCAGCCCGCACTGAAGCTTTCTTT. This sequence encodes CASSLAARTEAFF.

CDR3: CAIHSDRGKAEAFF. In DNA, the CDR3 is TGTGCCATCCACTCCGATCGGGGGAAGGCTGAAGCTTTCTTT. The gene calls are TRBV10-3 and TRBJ1-1; D might be TRBD1 (5 bases). Per germline, CDR1 ENHRY and CDR2 SYGVKD. The CDR3 extends over 14 amino acids. The V end lost 8 bases, the J end lost 6 bases, and 19 bases lay between the germline ends.

The genes are TRBV4-1 and TRBJ2-5; 7 bases line up with TRBD1. The CDR3 totals 14 residues. Germline CDR1 MGHRA, CDR2 YSYEKL. V lost 5 bases to trimming and J lost 2 bases; unmatched junction nucleotides: 5. This CDR3 is CASSSTGAQETQYF. Here the CDR3 DNA reads TGCGCCAGCAGCTCAACAGGGGCGCAAGAGACCCAGTACTTC.

This chain links TRBV5-1 with TRBJ1-1; 8 positions agree with TRBD1. This CDR3 spans 13 amino acids. Germline assignment: CDR1 SGHRS and CDR2 YFSETQ. J was trimmed by 4 bases and V by 5 bases; bases with no gene match: 4. The CDR3 here is CASRIGQGTEAFF. The DNA of the CDR3 is TGCGCCAGCAGAATTGGACAGGGCACTGAAGCTTTCTTT.

Here the CDR3 DNA reads TGCAGTGCTAGTGTTCCCGATCAGCCCCAGCATTTT. Protein product: CSASVPDQPQHF. This chain uses TRBV20-1 with TRBJ1-5; no reliable D call. V was cut by 3 bases and J by 5 bases, with 8 bases left in between. The CDR3 spans 12 residues. The germline V gene encodes CDR1 DFQATT and CDR2 SNEGSKA (reference sequence).

The chain carries TRBV27 and TRBJ2-2; 10 nucleotides align to TRBD2. Germline assignment: CDR1 MNHEY and CDR2 SMNVEV (reference sequence). Trimming cost V 0 bases and J 3 bases; bases outside gene matches: 4. There are 17 residues in the CDR3. CDR3 bases: TGTGCCAGCAGTTTATCGAAGACTAGCGGGTACACCGGGGAGCTGTTTTTT. As protein: CASSLSKTSGYTGELFF.

DNA for the CDR3: TGTGCCTGGACTCACACCCCACCCTACGAGCAGTACTTC. Its translation is CAWTHTPPYEQYF. This chain connects TRBV30 to TRBJ2-7; D unclear. The CDR3 has 13 amino acids. CDR1 is GTSNPN, CDR2 SVGIG, per germline (reference sequence). V was trimmed by 4 bases and J by 2 bases, leaving 12 bases between them.

This chain links TRBV18 with TRBJ2-2; D is possibly TRBD2 (5 bases). V lost 5 bases and J 4 bases, leaving 14 bases between the germline ends. The CDR3 sequence is 15 residues long. Germline V gene data show CDR1 as KGHSH and CDR2 as LQKENI. The CDR3 DNA follows: TGTGCCAGCTCAACAGACGTGGGGAGCACCGGGGAGCTGTTTTTT. Residues: CASSTDVGSTGELFF. Supplemented by reference TRBV18 and TRBJ2-2, the full variable domain reads NAGVMQNPRHLVRRRGQEARLRCSPMKGHSHVYWYRQLPEEGLKFMVYLQKENIIDESGMPKERFSAEFPKEGPSILRIQQVVRGDSAAYFCASSTDVGSTGELFFGEGSRLTVL.

The chain uses TRBV5-4 and TRBJ1-6, with 8 bases matching TRBD1. This CDR3 is built from 16 residues. Germline values: CDR1 SGHNT, CDR2 YYREEE (reference sequence). V dropped 3 bases and J dropped 0; count of bases not matched to a gene: 2. Here the CDR3 reads CASSSGQGSYNSPLHF. DNA for the CDR3: TGTGCCAGCAGCTCTGGACAGGGCTCCTATAATTCACCCCTCCACTTT.

The V call is TRBV3-1 (or the pseudogene TRBV3-2), the J call TRBJ1-1, with 8 bases identical to TRBD1. CDR1 and CDR2 from the germline V gene are LGHDT and YNNKEL (reference sequence). The CDR3 spans 18 residues. Germline trimming cut 0 bases from V and 7 bases from J; bases unmatched to any gene: 16. CDR3 sequence reads: CASSQDGGMRQGPFEAFF. The CDR3 nucleotides read TGTGCCAGCAGCCAAGATGGCGGTATGAGACAGGGGCCGTTTGAAGCTTTCTTT.

The chain links TRBV19 to TRBJ1-3; D is undetermined. The length of the CDR3 is 14 residues. Per the germline V gene, CDR1 is LNHDA and CDR2 is SQIVND (reference sequence). The V end lost 4 bases, the J end lost 4 bases, and 11 bases lay between the germline ends. In DNA form, the CDR3 reads TGTGCCAGTAGTAACCGAGGGAGCGGAAACACCATATATTTT. Translating it yields CASSNRGSGNTIYF.

This chain links TRBV29-1 with TRBJ2-3; D not certain. The CDR3 sequence is 13 residues long. Germline V gives CDR1 SQVTM, CDR2 ANQGSEA. Trimming took off 2 bases at V and 4 bases at J, with 10 bases between the two ends. In nucleotides, the CDR3 is TGCAGCGTTGAAAGCTCGCCTGCAGATACGCAGTATTTT. Its translation is CSVESSPADTQYF.

The chain links TRBV19 to TRBJ2-5, with D unresolved. Per germline, CDR1 LNHDA and CDR2 SQIVND (reference sequence). Trimming left V 6 bases short and J 1 base short, with 21 bases between. The CDR3 has 17 amino acids. In DNA, the CDR3 is TGTGCCAGTAGCCAGCTGGGTCTAGTTACCTTCCAAGAGACCCAGTACTTC. Amino acids: CASSQLGLVTFQETQYF.

The chain recombines TRBV3-1 (or the pseudogene TRBV3-2) with TRBJ2-1; TRBD2 is a possible D gene (7 bases). V was pared by 6 bases and J by 6 bases, with 18 bases between. This CDR3 is built from 15 residues. Per the germline V gene, CDR1 is LGHDT and CDR2 is YNNKEL (reference sequence). CDR3 protein: CASRPRGEGGNEQFF. CDR3 in DNA: TGTGCCAGCAGGCCCCGAGGGGAGGGGGGCAATGAGCAGTTCTTC.

To note about this clone: Other DNA variants within this sample encode the same CDR3. CDR3 protein: CASSQDRGRGGYTF. CDR3 bases: TGCGCCAGCAGCCAAGACAGGGGGCGAGGGGGCTACACCTTC. The gene calls are TRBV4-1 and TRBJ1-2, with 8 bases fitting TRBD1. With V trimmed by 0 bases and J by 8 bases, 5 bases remained unmatched. The germline gives CDR1 MGHRA, CDR2 YSYEKL. This CDR3 is 14 amino acids long.

The V and J genes are TRBV4-2 and TRBJ2-1; TRBD1 matches 10 bases. With 1 base clipped from V and 7 bases from J, the junction kept 4 bases outside the gene matches. Germline CDR1 reads LGHNA; CDR2 reads YNFKEQ. This CDR3 is 15 amino acids long. CDR3 amino acids: CASSQAGTGVNEQFF. The CDR3 DNA sequence: TGTGCCAGCAGCCAAGCGGGGACAGGGGTAAATGAGCAGTTCTTC.

The rearrangement uses TRBV28 and TRBJ2-7; TRBD1 aligns across 8 bases. There are 12 residues in the CDR3. The ends lost 8 bases at V and 10 bases at J; junction bases unmatched: 10. Germline V gene data show CDR1 as MDHEN and CDR2 as SYDVKM. The CDR3 is CASLQQGAAQYF. In DNA form, the CDR3 reads TGTGCCAGCCTCCAGCAGGGGGCAGCACAGTACTTC.